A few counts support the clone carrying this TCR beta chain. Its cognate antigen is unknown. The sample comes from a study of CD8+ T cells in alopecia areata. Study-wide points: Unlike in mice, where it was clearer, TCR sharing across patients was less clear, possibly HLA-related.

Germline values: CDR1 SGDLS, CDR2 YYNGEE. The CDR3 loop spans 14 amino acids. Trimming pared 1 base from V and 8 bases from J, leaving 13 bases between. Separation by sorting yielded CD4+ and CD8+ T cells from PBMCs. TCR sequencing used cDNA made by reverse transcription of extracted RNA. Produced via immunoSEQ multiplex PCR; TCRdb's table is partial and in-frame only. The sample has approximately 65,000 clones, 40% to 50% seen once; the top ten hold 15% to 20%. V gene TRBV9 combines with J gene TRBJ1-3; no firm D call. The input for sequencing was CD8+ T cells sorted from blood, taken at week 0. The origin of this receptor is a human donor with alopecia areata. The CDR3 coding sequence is TGTGCCAGCAGCGTACGAGAGGAGGAAGACACCATATATTTT. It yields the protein CASSVREEEDTIYF. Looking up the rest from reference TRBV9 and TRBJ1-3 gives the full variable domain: DSGVTQTPKHLITATGQRVTLRCSPRSGDLSVYWYQQSLDQGLQFLIQYYNGEERAKGNILERFSAQQFPDLHSELNLSSLELGDSALYFCASSVREEEDTIYFGEGSWLTVV.